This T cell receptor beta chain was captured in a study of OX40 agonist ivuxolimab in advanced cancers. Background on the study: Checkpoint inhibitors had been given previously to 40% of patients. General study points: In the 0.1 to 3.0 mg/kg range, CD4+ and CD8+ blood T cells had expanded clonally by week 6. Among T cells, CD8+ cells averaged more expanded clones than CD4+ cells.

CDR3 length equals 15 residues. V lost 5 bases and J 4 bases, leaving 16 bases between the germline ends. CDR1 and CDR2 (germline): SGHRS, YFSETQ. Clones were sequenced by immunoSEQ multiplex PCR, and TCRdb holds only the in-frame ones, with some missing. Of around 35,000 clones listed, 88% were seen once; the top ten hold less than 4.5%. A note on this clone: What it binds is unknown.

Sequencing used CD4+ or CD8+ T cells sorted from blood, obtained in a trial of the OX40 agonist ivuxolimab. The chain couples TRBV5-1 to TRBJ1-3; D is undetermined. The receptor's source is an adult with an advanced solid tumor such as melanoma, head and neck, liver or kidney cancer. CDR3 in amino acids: CASRPAGVPGNTIYF. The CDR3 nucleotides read TGCGCCAGCAGGCCCGCCGGGGTGCCGGGAAACACCATATATTTT.